This T cell receptor beta chain was recovered during a study of blood T cells in healthy people across ages. With a J-beta primer mix and a sample-barcoded 5' primer, a second PCR ran roughly 6 to 11 cycles. TCRdb re-called the 5' RACE reads with MiXCR, one entry per CDR3 protein. Of roughly 830,000 distinct CDR3 sequences listed, about 62% are singletons. The CDR3 sequence is 16 residues long. Germline V gene lookup returns CDR1 MDHEN and CDR2 SYDVKM. The V end lost 5 bases, the J end lost 1 base, and 12 bases lay between the germline ends. This clonotype was counted between two and nine times. The antigen is not known. Study-wide points: TCR beta diversity correlated strongly with naive T cell percentage.

The draw of peripheral blood yielded 8.5 to 10 milliliters from each donor. Every sample yielded at least 6 million isolated PBMCs. The chain is built from TRBV28 and TRBJ2-6; maybe TRBD2 (5 bases). This clonotype originated in a man under 40 in good health. Input material: blood. The DNA of the CDR3 is TGTGCCAGCAGTCGACCCGGCGGGTCTGGGGCCAACGTCCTGACTTTC. Translation gives CASSRPGGSGANVLTF.